This TCR beta chain was captured by sequencing in a study of blood T cell repertoires in COVID-19 (dated by TCRdb to between 2020 and 2021). With respect to the entire study: Samples covering the acute and convalescent phases of COVID-19 were provided by collaborators in the United States, Italy and Spain. The prospective study material was composed of cDNA or gDNA derived from T cells, B-cell-depleted T cells, or PBMCs. The dataset comprised deeply sampled blood TCRbeta repertoires from subjects exposed to, actively infected with, or recovered from COVID-19. The repertoires were made available in a free public database intended to serve as a resource for research on the immune response to SARS-CoV-2. Samples were obtained from the ongoing ImmuneRACE study (first 160 participants) and from 1,000 to 1,500 subjects provided by 6 global collaborators. A de-identified subject ID, COVID-19 status, age in years and sex were almost always included in the sample metadata. HLA class I and class II types, where available, came from metadata supplied by the sample provider rather than from assay-based typing. The study at large found these results: How much clinical and demographic metadata was included differed by source and by participant, and the metadata was provided uncurated.

In its sample, this clone was seen once. The clone's antigen remains unknown. It has no much larger one-base neighbor in the sample; base qualities were not kept. Samples from volunteer blood donors who had recovered from COVID-19 were contributed by a second Seattle source. Collaborating institutions collected whole blood in K2EDTA tubes following their own protocols. For TCRbeta analysis, collaborators shipped samples as frozen whole blood, isolated PBMCs, or DNA extracted from either of those sample types. TCRbeta CDR3 regions were amplified from genomic DNA using the immunoSEQ Assay, a bias-controlled multiplex PCR. Per the source publication's procedure: Nucleated cell counts per sample were estimated from amplification of reference gene primers within the assay. Sequence reads were collapsed and filtered to measure the absolute abundance of every unique TCRbeta CDR3 rearrangement. For each sample, productive Simpson clonality was calculated as the square root of Simpson's diversity index across productive rearrangements. TCRdb holds this immuneACCESS table with in-frame rearrangements only. Some clones are missing; in checked studies, unresolved V genes explain under half, and the rest has no known cause. V and J calls and clone size are copied from that table; D and trimming were computed from the DNA. The sample table shows a few hundred thousand clones, and around 88% are seen once. The ten largest clones represent approximately 7.2% of the sample.

Material for sequencing was peripheral blood. This receptor was taken from a young woman who had recovered from COVID-19.

The bases are TGCAGTGCTAGTTTAGGGGACGAGCAGTACTTC. This yields the protein CSASLGDEQYF. The sequence joins TRBV20-1 to TRBJ2-7; TRBD1 is a possible D gene, resting on 5 matching bases. The CDR3 sequence holds 11 residues, the cysteine and phenylalanine included. Kept here is only the CDR3 DNA, which spans 33 bases and is read in frame from base 1. The germline ends are 8 bases apart after V is trimmed by 3 bases and J by 5 bases. CDR1 and CDR2 (DFQATT, SNEGSKA) derive from the germline V gene (reference sequence).